These 19 T cell receptor beta chains were all obtained from the same sample, sequenced in a study of blood T cells in healthy people across ages. Combining a sample-barcoded 5' primer with a J-beta primer mix, a second PCR ran for about 7 to 11 cycles. TCRdb redid the calling of the 5' RACE reads with MiXCR, one entry per CDR3 protein. The sample carries more than 650,000 distinct CDR3 sequences, about a fifth recorded once. Specimen: blood. These receptors were collected from an older man in good health.

This clonotype appeared a few times. J is TRBJ1-1 and V is TRBV20-1; the match to TRBD1 covers 10 bases. Trimming removed 6 bases from V and 4 bases from J; junction bases left unmatched: 5. Germline CDR1 DFQATT, CDR2 SNEGSKA (reference sequence). This CDR3 is built from 13 residues. The DNA of the CDR3 is TGCAGTGCGGGACAGGGGATCCGCACTGAAGCTTTCTTT. Protein: CSAGQGIRTEAFF.

The chain recombines TRBV11-2 with TRBJ2-1, with TRBD1 identical over 7 bases. Germline V gene lookup returns CDR1 SGHAT and CDR2 FQNNGV. The ends lost 5 bases at V and 0 bases at J; junction bases unmatched: 4. The CDR3 length is 15 residues. DNA for the CDR3: TGTGCCAGCAGCGCACAGGGGTACTCCTACAATGAGCAGTTCTTC. Protein sequence: CASSAQGYSYNEQFF.

V and J are TRBV7-9 and TRBJ2-1; 8 nucleotides match TRBD1. The trim removed 5 bases at V and 0 bases at J, leaving 6 bases unmatched. The CDR3 has 16 amino acids. Germline V gives CDR1 SEHNR, CDR2 FQNEAQ (reference sequence). CDR3 sequence: CASSARQGSSYNEQFF. Written as DNA, the CDR3 is TGTGCCAGCAGCGCCAGACAGGGGAGCTCCTACAATGAGCAGTTCTTC. Together with reference TRBV7-9 and TRBJ2-1, the CDR3 gives the full variable domain: DTGVSQNPRHKITKRGQNVTFRCDPISEHNRLYWYRQTLGQGPEFLTYFQNEAQLEKSRLLSDRFSAERPKGSFSTLEIQRTEQGDSAMYLCASSARQGSSYNEQFFGPGTRLTVL.

This clonotype was seen a handful of times. This chain joins TRBV10-3 and TRBJ1-1; a possible D gene is TRBD1 (5 bases). The germline CDR1 and CDR2 sequences are ENHRY and SYGVKD. V was shortened by 3 bases and J by 4 bases, with 18 bases between the two germline ends. CDR3 size: 16 residues. CDR3 sequence reads: CAISDPRGFGGTEAFF. CDR3 nucleotide sequence: TGTGCCATCAGTGACCCGCGGGGCTTCGGGGGCACTGAAGCTTTCTTT.

This clonotype showed up just a few times. J is TRBJ1-1 and V is TRBV12-3 or TRBV12-4; D ambiguous. Trimming left V 6 bases short and J 2 bases short, with 13 bases between. This CDR3 is built from 14 residues. The CDR3 loop reads CASRRTEGNTEAFF. CDR3 DNA sequence: TGTGCCAGCAGGAGGACTGAGGGTAACACTGAAGCTTTCTTT.

Turning to this clonotype: A much larger clone differs from this one at a single base, so this may be a read error. The rearrangement joins TRBV19 to TRBJ2-1; no firm D call. CDR1 and CDR2 (germline): LNHDA, SQIVND (reference sequence). CDR3 length: 12 amino acids. The CDR3 sequence: CASGMTGNEQFF. The DNA of the CDR3 is TGTGCCAGTGGTATGACCGGGAATGAGCAGTTCTTC.

The V call is TRBV24-1, the J call TRBJ1-6; TRBD1 is a possible D gene (6 bases). The germline CDR1 and CDR2 sequences are KGHDR and SFDVKD. V was pared by 11 bases and J by 12 bases, with 16 bases between. The CDR3 has 12 residues. The CDR3 sequence: CANLKGGLPLHF. CDR3 DNA: TGTGCCAACCTTAAGGGGGGCTTACCCCTCCACTTT.

The J gene is TRBJ1-2, the V gene TRBV20-1, with D unresolved. V was trimmed by 4 bases and J by 5 bases, leaving 11 bases between them. Per the germline V gene, CDR1 is DFQATT and CDR2 is SNEGSKA (reference sequence). This CDR3 is built from 12 residues. CDR3 sequence (DNA): TGCAGTGCTACCGAAGAAGGTTATGGCTACACCTTC. Amino acids: CSATEEGYGYTF.

This clonotype was picked up a small number of times. The genes are TRBV29-1 and TRBJ1-3, with 7 bases fitting TRBD1. V was pared by 3 bases and J by 0 bases, with 2 bases of the junction left unmatched. Germline V gives CDR1 SQVTM, CDR2 ANQGSEA. The CDR3 is 14 residues long. In nucleotides, the CDR3 is TGCAGCGTTGATTACAGGGGCTCTGGAAACACCATATATTTT. It translates to CSVDYRGSGNTIYF.

In this sample, this clonotype turned up many times. The V call is TRBV28, the J call TRBJ2-7; TRBD2 matches 7 bases. V lost 2 bases and J lost 2; bases outside the gene matches: 9. The CDR3 covers 16 residues. Germline CDR1 reads MDHEN; CDR2 reads SYDVKM. As DNA, the CDR3 is TGTGCCAGCAGTTTAGGGACTACACAATCAGCCTACGAGCAGTACGTC. Translated: CASSLGTTQSAYEQYV.

Here the CDR3 DNA reads TGTGCCAGCATTAGATTCCAAGAGACCCAGTACTTC. It encodes CASIRFQETQYF. The chain couples TRBV2 to TRBJ2-5, with unresolved D. The CDR3 contains 12 residues. V dropped 7 bases and J dropped 1 base, with 7 bases sitting between them. Germline CDR1 reads SNHLY; CDR2 reads FYNNEI.

This clonotype was seen more than once but under ten times. The chain has TRBV12-3 or TRBV12-4 and TRBJ2-3; 8 bases line up with TRBD2. Trimming at V came to 4 bases and at J to 7 bases, leaving 10 bases not matched to a gene. The CDR3 spans 15 residues. The CDR3 sequence: CASSSGGGALYTQYF. The CDR3 coding sequence is TGTGCCAGCAGTTCCGGGGGGGGGGCCCTGTATACGCAGTATTTT.

Regarding this clonotype: At one end the junction does not follow the germline gene, possibly because of a read error. The chain links TRBV5-1 to TRBJ2-1, with D perhaps TRBD1 (5 bases). The CDR3 is 14 amino acids. In germline, CDR1 is SGHRS, CDR2 YFSETQ. The CDR3 spells CVSSLADTYNEQFF. CDR3 nucleotide sequence: TGCGTCAGCAGCTTGGCGGACACATACAATGAGCAGTTCTTC.

This clonotype has more than one count but fewer than ten. The rearrangement joins TRBV12-3 or TRBV12-4 to TRBJ2-1, with TRBD2 identical over 10 bases. The V segment lost 7 bases and the J segment 3 bases; nucleotides outside the gene matches: 6. The CDR3 covers 15 residues. The CDR3 DNA follows: TGTGCCAGCACCGTAGCGGGGGGCGGCTACAATGAGCAGTTCTTC. Protein: CASTVAGGGYNEQFF.

V is TRBV3-1 and J is TRBJ2-3; no reliable D call. In germline, CDR1 is LGHDT, CDR2 YNNKEL (reference sequence). The V and J ends lost 5 bases and 6 bases respectively, with 12 bases between them. This CDR3 has 13 residues. In DNA form, the CDR3 reads TGTGCCAGCAGCATCCACAGCAGGGATACGCAGTATTTT. Protein sequence: CASSIHSRDTQYF.

This chain joins TRBV11-2 and TRBJ2-1; TRBD2 agrees at 7 bases. CDR3 length equals 16 residues. J gave up 2 bases and V 5 bases, and 9 bases lay outside the gene matches. Germline V gene data show CDR1 as SGHAT and CDR2 as FQNNGV. CDR3 in amino acids: CASSAQPLAAYNEQFF. CDR3 nucleotide sequence: TGTGCCAGCAGCGCGCAGCCCCTAGCGGCCTACAATGAGCAGTTCTTC. The variable domain in full, with the rest retrieved from reference TRBV11-2 and TRBJ2-1, is EAGVAQSPRYKIIEKRQSVAFWCNPISGHATLYWYQQILGQGPKLLIQFQNNGVVDDSQLPKDRFSAERLKGVDSTLKIQPAKLEDSAVYLCASSAQPLAAYNEQFFGPGTRLTVL.

The genes are TRBV25-1 and TRBJ1-5; 7 bases are shared with TRBD1. The CDR3 sequence is 14 residues long. The germline V gene has CDR1 MGHDK and CDR2 SYGVNS. V shed 3 bases and J 7 bases; nucleotides not matched to a gene: 6. CDR3 in DNA: TGTGCCAGCAGTGATGACAGGGTGTGGCAGCCCCAGCATTTT. This encodes CASSDDRVWQPQHF.

This clonotype turned up a few times. This rearrangement joins TRBV7-9 to TRBJ1-1; the D gene is possibly TRBD1 (6 bases). Germline V lookup: CDR1 SEHNR, CDR2 FQNEAQ (reference sequence). The CDR3 runs 16 residues. Between the trimmed V and J ends, which lost 1 base and 4 bases, there was a span of 16 bases. DNA of the CDR3: TGTGCCAGCAGCTTAGATGCGGGGCGAGGGGGCACTGAAGCTTTCTTT. Encoded protein: CASSLDAGRGGTEAFF.

The CDR3 sequence: CASTQTLDPNEQFF. CDR3 nucleotides: TGCGCCAGCACCCAGACTCTTGACCCAAATGAGCAGTTCTTC. The gene calls are TRBV5-1 and TRBJ2-1; unclear D gene. V was clipped by 6 bases and J by 7 bases, with 17 bases between them. The CDR3 runs to 14 residues. Germline CDR1 SGHRS, CDR2 YFSETQ.